This T cell receptor beta chain was retrieved from a study of blood T cell repertoires in COVID-19. On the study more broadly: The samples span acute and convalescent COVID-19 from the United States, Italy and Spain. PBMCs, B-cell-depleted T cells, or T cells were the source of the cDNA or gDNA that made up the material.

Per the original data handling: Amplification of reference gene primers was used by the study to estimate nucleated cell counts. Repertoires were generated with immunoSEQ multiplex PCR, while TCRdb's copy carries only in-frame clones and drops some. That table gives V, J and clone size, and the DNA gave D and trimming. The table has approximately 200,000 clones, approximately 84% seen once. Deletions cut 2 bases from V and 8 bases from J, with 6 bases between. The CDR3 runs to 11 residues. Germline V gene lookup returns CDR1 SQVTM and CDR2 ANQGSEA. Sequenced input: peripheral blood. The TCR comes from a man between 40 and 49 years old with acute or convalescent COVID-19. V usage is TRBV29-1 and J usage is TRBJ1-4; D gene uncertain. CDR3 in DNA: TGCAGCGTTGAACTGGCAGAAAAACTGTTTTTT. It specifies CSVELAEKLFF.